One and the same sample provided the 18 T cell receptor beta chains below, sequenced in a study of OX40 agonist ivuxolimab in advanced cancers. Method: immunoSEQ multiplex PCR; TCRdb's copy keeps in-frame clones and lacks some. The profile shows tens of thousands of clones, 81% of them singletons. This specimen consisted of CD4+ or CD8+ T cells sorted from blood, obtained in a trial of the OX40 agonist ivuxolimab. The origin of the receptors is an adult with an advanced solid tumor such as melanoma, head and neck, liver or kidney cancer.

This clone was detected once. This chain uses TRBV4-2 with TRBJ2-1; D unclear. There are 13 residues in the CDR3. Germline CDR1 reads LGHNA; CDR2 reads YNFKEQ. V shed 2 bases and J shed 7 bases, with 9 bases lying between them. CDR3 bases: TGTGCCAGCAGCCAACTAGATGGGAATGAGCAGTTCTTC. Its translation: CASSQLDGNEQFF.

The V call is TRBV6-6, the J call TRBJ2-7; TRBD2 aligns across 9 bases. CDR3 size: 14 residues. Trimming removed 6 bases from V and 9 bases from J; junction bases left unmatched: 12. Germline assignment: CDR1 MNHNY and CDR2 SVGAGI (reference sequence). The CDR3 DNA reads as TGTGCCAGCAGACCCGGGACTAGCAGGTCAGGGCAGTACTTC. As protein: CASRPGTSRSGQYF.

This chain links TRBV27 with TRBJ2-3; a weak D match, TRBD2 (5 bases). The CDR3 is made up of 16 amino acids. Trimming left V 10 bases short and J 0 bases short, with 20 bases between. Germline values: CDR1 MNHEY, CDR2 SMNVEV (reference sequence). For the CDR3, the DNA is TGTGCCACCAAGCCTAGCCGAGCGGCTAGCACAGATACGCAGTATTTT. Translation: CATKPSRAASTDTQYF.

The chain employs TRBV5-5 and TRBJ2-2, with 8 nucleotides matching TRBD1. This CDR3 has 16 residues. Germline V gene sequence: CDR1 SGHKS, CDR2 YYEKEE (reference sequence). Trimming at V came to 4 bases and at J to 2 bases, leaving 7 bases not matched to a gene. The CDR3 region is CASSPRQGSNTGELFF. The CDR3 DNA follows: TGTGCCAGCAGCCCCAGACAGGGGTCAAACACCGGGGAGCTGTTTTTT.

The V call is TRBV7-9, the J call TRBJ2-7, with 10 bases lining up with TRBD2. V dropped 5 bases and J dropped 7; count of bases not matched to a gene: 8. This CDR3 has 14 amino acids. Per germline, CDR1 SEHNR and CDR2 FQNEAQ (reference sequence). DNA for the CDR3: TGTGCCAGCAGCAGCGGGAGGGCCTTAGGTGAGCAGTACTTC. Translating it yields CASSSGRALGEQYF.

This chain links TRBV15 with TRBJ2-7; D may match TRBD1 or TRBD2 (5 bases each). CDR1 and CDR2 (germline): LNHNV, YYDKDF (reference sequence). This CDR3 has 19 residues. V shed 1 base and J shed 0 bases, with 22 bases lying between them. CDR3 in DNA: TGTGCCACCAGCAGAGCTGTTATTACGCCAGGGAGAAGCTCCTACGAGCAGTACTTC. It codes for CATSRAVITPGRSSYEQYF.

Written as DNA, the CDR3 is TGTGCCGGCAAGACCCCCGGCAGTGACACTGAAGCTTTCTTT. It yields the protein CAGKTPGSDTEAFF. The chain has TRBV6-6 and TRBJ1-1; D remains ambiguous. CDR3 length: 14 residues. CDR1 is MNHNY and CDR2 is SVGAGI in the germline V gene (reference sequence). V lost 11 bases, J lost 3 bases, and 19 bases lay in between.

The genes are TRBV5-1 and TRBJ2-1; possible D gene TRBD1, 6 bases. CDR1 and CDR2 from the germline V gene are SGHRS and YFSETQ. Trimming left V 1 base short and J 6 bases short, with 11 bases between. CDR3 length: 14 amino acids. The chain's CDR3 is CASSLRTVGNEQFF. CDR3 DNA sequence: TGCGCCAGCAGCTTGAGGACAGTTGGCAATGAGCAGTTCTTC.

The CDR3: CASRETENYGYTF. CDR3 sequence (DNA): TGTGCCAGCAGAGAGACAGAAAACTATGGCTACACCTTC. The gene calls are TRBV2 and TRBJ1-2; D perhaps matches TRBD1 (5 bases). Germline values: CDR1 SNHLY, CDR2 FYNNEI. V was clipped by 6 bases and J by 2 bases, with 10 bases between them. The CDR3 is 13 residues long.

J is TRBJ2-1 and V is TRBV7-3; TRBD2 matches 10 bases. V dropped 4 bases and J dropped 7; count of bases not matched to a gene: 4. The CDR3 is made up of 14 amino acids. Germline CDR1 and CDR2: SGHTA and FQGTGA. DNA for the CDR3: TGTGCCAGCAGCTCCCTGACTAGCGGGAATGAGCAGTTCTTC. Protein sequence: CASSSLTSGNEQFF.

The V and J genes are TRBV6-1 and TRBJ2-4; D call uncertain. V was trimmed by 6 bases and J by 0 bases, leaving 3 bases between them. Germline CDR1 MNHNS, CDR2 SASEGT. The CDR3 runs to 12 residues. CDR3 nucleotides: TGTGCCAGCAGCAGAGCCAAAAACATTCAGTACTTC. It yields the protein CASSRAKNIQYF.

The V gene is TRBV18, the J gene TRBJ2-1; 11 bases are a match to TRBD1. Germline V gene data show CDR1 as KGHSH and CDR2 as LQKENI. The V gene end was trimmed by 6 bases and the J gene end by 5 bases; junction bases not matched to a gene: 6. CDR3 size: 15 residues. The CDR3 loop is CASSTGQGANNEQFF. The CDR3 DNA reads as TGTGCCAGCTCCACCGGACAGGGGGCAAACAATGAGCAGTTCTTC.

The rearrangement joins TRBV11-2 to TRBJ2-7; tentatively, D is TRBD2 (6 bases). The CDR3 contains 14 residues. V dropped 4 bases and J dropped 1 base, with 11 bases sitting between them. The germline gives CDR1 SGHAT, CDR2 FQNNGV. The CDR3 loop reads CASSSPRGSYEQYF. The CDR3 coding sequence is TGTGCCAGCAGCTCCCCCCGGGGGTCCTACGAGCAGTACTTC.

The chain is built from TRBV19 and TRBJ2-7, with D possibly matching TRBD2 (7 bases). Germline CDR1 and CDR2: LNHDA and SQIVND (reference sequence). The CDR3 has 14 amino acids. V gave up 10 bases and J gave up 1 base, with 17 bases separating them. Written as DNA, the CDR3 is TGTGCCACAAGGGGGGCTAGCGGATCCTACGAGCAGTACTTC. Encoded protein: CATRGASGSYEQYF.

The chain employs TRBV27 and TRBJ2-6; 7 nucleotides align to TRBD2. The CDR3 covers 17 residues. Germline CDR1 and CDR2: MNHEY and SMNVEV (reference sequence). Trimming took 4 bases from V and 2 from J; bases not matched to a gene: 8. CDR3 nucleotide sequence: TGTGCCAGCAGTTCCCCATTTGGGGGGGCTGGGGCCAACGTCCTGACTTTC. Translating it yields CASSSPFGGAGANVLTF.

This clone was detected once. The J gene is TRBJ2-1, the V gene TRBV5-4, with a tentative D call TRBD1 (8 bases). Germline-derived CDR1 and CDR2 are SGHNT and YYREEE (reference sequence). The CDR3 is 15 residues long. Trimming took 0 bases from V and 3 from J, leaving 10 bases between them. CDR3 protein: CASSLDRGGYNEQFF. The CDR3 DNA reads as TGTGCCAGCAGCTTGGACAGGGGGGGCTACAATGAGCAGTTCTTC.

The V call is TRBV11-3, the J call TRBJ2-7; the match to TRBD1 covers 7 bases. The V and J ends lost 8 bases and 2 bases, in that order; junction bases with no gene match: 3. Germline loops: CDR1 SGHNT, CDR2 YENEEA. CDR3 length equals 12 residues. CDR3 in DNA: TGTGCCAGCCGGGACAGCCCCTACGAGCAGTACTTC. Translated, it gives CASRDSPYEQYF.

V usage is TRBV12-5 and J usage is TRBJ1-1; tentatively, D is TRBD1 (5 bases). V was pared by 0 bases and J by 3 bases, with 17 bases between. CDR1 and CDR2 from the germline V gene are LGHNT and FRNRAP. There are 17 residues in the CDR3. CDR3 sequence (DNA): TGTGCTAGTGGTTTGGTCCAGGGTTCGGGCAGGGACACTGAAGCTTTCTTT. The encoded protein is CASGLVQGSGRDTEAFF.